This T cell receptor beta chain was identified during a study of CD8+ T cells in alopecia areata. Per germline, CDR1 SGHRS and CDR2 YFSETQ. Trimming removed 4 bases from V and 3 bases from J, with 8 bases in between. The CDR3 runs to 13 residues. Of note for this clone: The antigen is not known.

Indicated treatment: oral pan-JAK inhibitor, 5-10 mg twice daily. PBMCs were stained for CD3, CD4 and CD8, and CD4+ and CD8+ T cells were sorted. Overall study findings and caveats: A single nonresponder leaves the baseline CD8+ expansion link to response uncertain. Compared with normal scalp, lesional scalp had higher clonality and more expanded CD8+ clones. Against the mouse data, patients shared TCRs less clearly, possibly for HLA reasons.

Reverse transcription of extracted RNA yielded cDNA, which provided the sequencing template. The data were produced by immunoSEQ multiplex PCR, yet TCRdb's version contains in-frame clones alone and is incomplete. The table has some 190,000 clones, 66% seen once; the top ten hold 1.2%. This specimen consisted of CD4+ T cells sorted from blood, obtained at week 44, from a patient treated with tofacitinib. The sequence was obtained from a human donor with alopecia areata. V gene TRBV5-1 combines with J gene TRBJ1-5; D gene ambiguous. The CDR3 spells CASSLEYNQPQHF. For the CDR3, the DNA is TGCGCCAGCAGCCTGGAGTACAATCAGCCCCAGCATTTT.